These T cell receptor beta chains were read from a single sample in a study of T cell responses to AZD1222 COVID-19 vaccine. The data were produced by immunoSEQ multiplex PCR, yet TCRdb's version contains in-frame clones alone and is incomplete. The table records some 120,000 clones, just over 85% of them present only once. The sample was peripheral blood, taken on day 0 of AZD1222 vaccination. The receptors derive from an adult in good health. Both conserved end residues are part of each CDR3. A D gene is named only where the DNA matches it firmly. Where a row states a size, it is once, few, many or the class of an expanded clone; other rows omit it.

d_call j_call clone_size v_call cdr3_nt cdr3_aa
TRBD1 TRBJ1-4 NA TRBV19 TGTGCCAGTAGTACCGGGACAGGGGGACGAGAAAAACTGTTTTTT CASSTGTGGREKLFF
NA TRBJ1-4 NA TRBV5-4 TGTGCCAGCAGCTTGGCCGGAGCGGTTGAAAAACTGTTTTTT CASSLAGAVEKLFF
TRBD2 TRBJ2-7 NA TRBV7-3 TGTGCCAGCAGCTTAGTAGCGGGGGACGTTTACGAGCAGTACTTC CASSLVAGDVYEQYF
TRBD2 TRBJ2-2 few TRBV5-4 TGTGCCAGCAGCTCTAGAGCGGGAGGGAACACCGGGGAGCTGTTTTTT CASSSRAGGNTGELFF
NA TRBJ1-2 NA TRBV5-5 TGTGCCAGCAGCTCCCGACAGGACTATGGCTACACCTTC CASSSRQDYGYTF
TRBD1 TRBJ1-2 NA TRBV5-1 TGCGCCAGCAGCGTAGGACAGGGTATCTATGGCTACACCTTC CASSVGQGIYGYTF
NA TRBJ2-2 once TRBV7-9 TGTGCCAGCAGCTTAATTGAAGGAACCGGGGAGCTGTTTTTT CASSLIEGTGELFF
NA TRBJ1-4 NA TRBV5-1 TGCGCCAGCAGCTTGGGGGCGGACGGTGAAAAACTGTTTTTT CASSLGADGEKLFF
NA TRBJ2-1 NA TRBV27 TGTGCCAGCAGCCTACGGGCCCAGGGGTTCGGTGAGCAGTTCTTC CASSLRAQGFGEQFF
NA TRBJ2-7 NA TRBV9 TGTGCCAGCAGCGTAAATTCGGATCTCCGGTCCGAGCAGTACTTC CASSVNSDLRSEQYF
TRBD2 TRBJ2-7 NA TRBV6-5 TGTGCCAGCAGTTACTCGACCGGGAGGGCGAAACCCGAGCAGTACTTC CASSYSTGRAKPEQYF
NA TRBJ1-5 NA TRBV23-1 TGCGCCAGCAGTCAATCCTTAAGGGGCAATCAGCCCCAGCATTTT CASSQSLRGNQPQHF
NA TRBJ1-1 few TRBV6-2/TRBV6-3 TGTGCCAGCACCCCCAGGCAGAACACTGAAGCTTTCTTT CASTPRQNTEAFF
TRBD1 TRBJ1-2 NA TRBV6-6 TGTGCCAGCAGTTACAAGAGGACAGGGGAGGGCTATGGCTACACCTTC CASSYKRTGEGYGYTF
TRBD1 TRBJ1-4 NA TRBV7-9 TGTGCCAGCAGCTTAGCGTTGGGACAGTCAACTAATGAAAAACTGTTTTTT CASSLALGQSTNEKLFF
NA TRBJ2-2 NA TRBV25-1 TGTGCCAGCAGTGCCCTCAACGGGGAGCTGTTTTTT CASSALNGELFF
TRBD2 TRBJ2-2 NA TRBV2 TGTGCCAGCAGCGAGCGTCTCCTAGCGGGGGAACGGGGCGGGGAGCTGTTTTTT CASSERLLAGERGGELFF
NA TRBJ2-1 once TRBV7-6 TGTGCCAGCAGCTTAGCCTGGAGGGGAGTGGGCAATGAGCAGTTCTTC CASSLAWRGVGNEQFF
TRBD1 TRBJ2-5 once TRBV28 TGTGCCAGCAGTCCCGGCGAACACACAGGGGGTGAGACCCAGTACTTC CASSPGEHTGGETQYF
NA TRBJ2-2 NA TRBV9 TGTGCCAGCAGCGAGGGGGGACTACCCGGGGAGCTGTTTTTT CASSEGGLPGELFF
TRBD1 TRBJ1-6 NA TRBV24-1 TGTGCCACCAGTGACCCTGACAGGGCCCGAGCCTATAATTCACCCCTCCACTTT CATSDPDRARAYNSPLHF
NA TRBJ1-1 NA TRBV12-3/TRBV12-4 TGTGCCAGCAGTTTTTATCAGCGAGGTGAAGCTTTCTTT CASSFYQRGEAFF
TRBD2 TRBJ2-7 NA TRBV6-5 TGTGCCAGCAGTTACTCCGGGGGGATATACGAGCAGTACTTC CASSYSGGIYEQYF
TRBD1 TRBJ1-2 NA TRBV6-6 TGTGCCAGCAGAAGGGGACAGGGGGCTGTTGGCTACACCTTC CASRRGQGAVGYTF
TRBD2 TRBJ2-7 NA TRBV12-5 TGTGCTAGTGGCTCTAGCGGCCCCTACGAGCAGTACTTC CASGSSGPYEQYF
TRBD2 TRBJ2-3 once TRBV6-5 TGTGCCAGCAAGGAGCGGGGGGGCCCAGATACGCAGTATTTT CASKERGGPDTQYF
TRBD1 TRBJ1-6 NA TRBV5-4 TGTGCCAGCAGCTCAGGGGGCAGGGTTAATTCACCCCTCCACTTT CASSSGGRVNSPLHF
TRBD2 TRBJ2-2 NA TRBV2 TGTGCCAGCAGCTTCGCTAGCGGGAGGGACGCCGGGGAGCTGTTTTTT CASSFASGRDAGELFF
NA TRBJ2-7 NA TRBV14 TGTGCCAGCAGTCAACCCTTACCCCCGACAGGAACGTCCTACGAGCAGTACTTC CASSQPLPPTGTSYEQYF
NA TRBJ2-7 NA TRBV6-1 TGTGCCAGCAGTGAAGGATGGGGGGCGCAGTACTTC CASSEGWGAQYF
NA TRBJ2-1 NA TRBV11-3 TGTGCCAGCAGCGCGGCTAGCGTCGACAATGAGCAGTTCTTC CASSAASVDNEQFF